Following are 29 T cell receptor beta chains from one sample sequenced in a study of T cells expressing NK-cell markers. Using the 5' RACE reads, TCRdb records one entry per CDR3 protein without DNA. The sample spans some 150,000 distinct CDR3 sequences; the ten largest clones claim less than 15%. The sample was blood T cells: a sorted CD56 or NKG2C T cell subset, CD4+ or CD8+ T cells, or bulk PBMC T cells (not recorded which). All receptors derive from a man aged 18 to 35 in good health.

The CDR3 region is CASDRGQETQYF. J is TRBJ2-5 and V is TRBV30; absent DNA, TCRdb's TRBD1 call cannot be checked. CDR1 GTSNPN and CDR2 SVGIG come from the germline V gene (reference sequence). The CDR3 spans 12 residues.

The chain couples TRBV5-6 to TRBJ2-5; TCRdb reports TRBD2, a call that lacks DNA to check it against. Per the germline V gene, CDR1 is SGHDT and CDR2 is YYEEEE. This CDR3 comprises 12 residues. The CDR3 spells CASSPSGIRQYF.

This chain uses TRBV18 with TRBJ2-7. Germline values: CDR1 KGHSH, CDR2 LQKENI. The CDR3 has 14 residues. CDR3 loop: CASSPYSDRDEQYF.

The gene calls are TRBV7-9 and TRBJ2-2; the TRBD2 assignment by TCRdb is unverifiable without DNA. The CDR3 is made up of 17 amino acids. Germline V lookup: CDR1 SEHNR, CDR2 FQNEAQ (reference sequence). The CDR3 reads CASSYPEASESPGELFF.

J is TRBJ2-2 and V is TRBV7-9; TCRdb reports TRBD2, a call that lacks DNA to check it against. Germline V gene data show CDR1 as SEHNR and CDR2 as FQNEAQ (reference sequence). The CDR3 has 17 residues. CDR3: CASSLEGRGPRTGELFF.

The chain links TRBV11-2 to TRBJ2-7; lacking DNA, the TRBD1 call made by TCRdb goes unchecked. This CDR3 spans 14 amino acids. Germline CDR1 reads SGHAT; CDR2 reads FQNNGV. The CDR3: CASSYTGTGIEQYF.

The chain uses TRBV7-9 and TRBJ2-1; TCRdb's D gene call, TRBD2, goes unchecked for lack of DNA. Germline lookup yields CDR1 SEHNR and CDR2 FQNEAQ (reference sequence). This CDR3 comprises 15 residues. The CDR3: CASSFGGLAGVMQFF.

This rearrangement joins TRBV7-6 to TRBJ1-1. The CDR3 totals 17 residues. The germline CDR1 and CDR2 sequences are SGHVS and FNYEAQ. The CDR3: CASSSTPGAGMNTEAFF. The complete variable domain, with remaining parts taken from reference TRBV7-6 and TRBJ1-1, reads GAGVSQSPRYKVTKRGQDVALRCDPISGHVSLYWYRQALGQGPEFLTYFNYEAQQDKSGLPNDRFSAERPEGSISTLTIQRTEQRDSAMYRCASSSTPGAGMNTEAFFGQGTRLTVV.

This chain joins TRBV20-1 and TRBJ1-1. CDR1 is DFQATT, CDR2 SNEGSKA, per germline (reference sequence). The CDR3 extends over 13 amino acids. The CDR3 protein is CSAPTSIRAEAFF.

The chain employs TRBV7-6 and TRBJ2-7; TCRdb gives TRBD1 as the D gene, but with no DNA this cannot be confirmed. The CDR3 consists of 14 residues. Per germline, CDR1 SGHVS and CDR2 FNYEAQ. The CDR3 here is CASTPAGQPYEQYF. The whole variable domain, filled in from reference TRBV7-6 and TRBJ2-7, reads GAGVSQSPRYKVTKRGQDVALRCDPISGHVSLYWYRQALGQGPEFLTYFNYEAQQDKSGLPNDRFSAERPEGSISTLTIQRTEQRDSAMYRCASTPAGQPYEQYFGPGTRLTVT.

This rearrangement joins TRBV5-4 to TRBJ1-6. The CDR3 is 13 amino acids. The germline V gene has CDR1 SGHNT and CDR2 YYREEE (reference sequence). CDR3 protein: CASSLDSRSPLHF.

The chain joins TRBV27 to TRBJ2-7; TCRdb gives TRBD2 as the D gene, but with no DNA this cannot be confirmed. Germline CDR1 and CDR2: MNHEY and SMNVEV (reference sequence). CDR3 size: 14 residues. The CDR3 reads CASSPWTSQNEQYF.

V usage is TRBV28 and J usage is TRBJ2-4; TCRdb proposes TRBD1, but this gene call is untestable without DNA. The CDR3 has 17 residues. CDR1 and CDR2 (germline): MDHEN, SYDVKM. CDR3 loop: CASSLAGGGLAKNIQYF.

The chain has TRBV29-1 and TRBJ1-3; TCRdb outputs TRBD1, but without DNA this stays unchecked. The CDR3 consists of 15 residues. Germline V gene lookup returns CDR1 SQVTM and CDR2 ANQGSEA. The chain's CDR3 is CSVAGTANSGNTIYF. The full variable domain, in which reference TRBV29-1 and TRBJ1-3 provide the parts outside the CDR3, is SAVISQKPSRDICQRGTSLTIQCQVDSQVTMMFWYRQQPGQSLTLIATANQGSEATYESGFVIDKFPISRPNLTFSTLTVSNMSPEDSSIYLCSVAGTANSGNTIYFGEGSWLTVV.

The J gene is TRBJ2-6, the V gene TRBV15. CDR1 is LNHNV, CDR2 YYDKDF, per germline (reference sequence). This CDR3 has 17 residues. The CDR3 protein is CATSRDQRLSGANVLTF.

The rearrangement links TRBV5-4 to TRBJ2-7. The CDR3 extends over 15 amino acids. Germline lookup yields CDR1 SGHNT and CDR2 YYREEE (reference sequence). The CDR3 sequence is CASSLVAGGPSEQYF.

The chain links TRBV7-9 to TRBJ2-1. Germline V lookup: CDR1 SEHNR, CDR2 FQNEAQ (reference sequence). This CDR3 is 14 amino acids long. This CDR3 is CASSQNEELAEQFF.

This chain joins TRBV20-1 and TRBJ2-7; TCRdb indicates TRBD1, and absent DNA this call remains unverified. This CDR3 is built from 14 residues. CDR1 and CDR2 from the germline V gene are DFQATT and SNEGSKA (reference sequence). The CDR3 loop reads CSAHNRDLEDEQYF.

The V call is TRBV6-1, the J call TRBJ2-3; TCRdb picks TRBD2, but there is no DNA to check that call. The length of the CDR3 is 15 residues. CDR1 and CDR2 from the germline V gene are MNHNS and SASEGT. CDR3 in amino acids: CASSPSGSSTDTQYF.

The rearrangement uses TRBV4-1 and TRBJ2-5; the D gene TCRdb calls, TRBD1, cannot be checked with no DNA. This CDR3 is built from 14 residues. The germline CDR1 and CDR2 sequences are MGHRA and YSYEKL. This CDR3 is CASSQAGAGETQYF.

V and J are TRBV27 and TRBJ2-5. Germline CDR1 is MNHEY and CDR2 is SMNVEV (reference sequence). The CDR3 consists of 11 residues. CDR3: CASSFGLTQSF.

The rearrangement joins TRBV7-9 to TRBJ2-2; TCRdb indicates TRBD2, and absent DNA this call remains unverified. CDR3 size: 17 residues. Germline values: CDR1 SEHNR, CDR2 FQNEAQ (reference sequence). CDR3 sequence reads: CASSPPGTERPTGELFF.

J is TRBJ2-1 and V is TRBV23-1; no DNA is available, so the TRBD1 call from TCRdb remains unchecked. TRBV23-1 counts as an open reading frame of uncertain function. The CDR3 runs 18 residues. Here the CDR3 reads CASSQSTTGTNPYNEQFF.

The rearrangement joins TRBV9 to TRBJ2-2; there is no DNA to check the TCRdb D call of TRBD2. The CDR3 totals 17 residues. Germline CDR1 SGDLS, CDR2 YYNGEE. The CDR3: CASSLSGRASSTGELFF.

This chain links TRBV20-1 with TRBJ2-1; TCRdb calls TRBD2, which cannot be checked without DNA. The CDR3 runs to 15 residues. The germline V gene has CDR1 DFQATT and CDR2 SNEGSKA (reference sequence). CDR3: CSASKTSGRALEQFF.

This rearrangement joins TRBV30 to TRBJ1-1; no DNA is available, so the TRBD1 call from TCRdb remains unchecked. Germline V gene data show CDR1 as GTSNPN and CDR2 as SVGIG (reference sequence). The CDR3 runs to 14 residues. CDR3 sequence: CASYSSAGSPEAFF. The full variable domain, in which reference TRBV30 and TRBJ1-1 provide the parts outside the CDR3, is SQTIHQWPATLVQPVGSPLSLECTVEGTSNPNLYWYRQAAGRGLQLLFYSVGIGQISSEVPQNLSASRPQDRQFILSSKKLLLSDSGFYLCASYSSAGSPEAFFGQGTRLTVV.

CDR3 residues: CASSQYPEAGYNEQFF. This rearrangement joins TRBV4-1 to TRBJ2-1; TCRdb's D gene call, TRBD1, goes unchecked for lack of DNA. The CDR3 runs 16 residues. The germline gives CDR1 MGHRA, CDR2 YSYEKL.

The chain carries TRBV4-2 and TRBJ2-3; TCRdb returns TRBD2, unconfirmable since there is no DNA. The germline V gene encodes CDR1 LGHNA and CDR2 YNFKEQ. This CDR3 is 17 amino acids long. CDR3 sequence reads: CASSQDASGTGTDTQYF.

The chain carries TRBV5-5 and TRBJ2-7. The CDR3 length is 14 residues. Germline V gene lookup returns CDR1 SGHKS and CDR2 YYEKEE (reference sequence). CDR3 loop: CASSLDGFSYEQYF.